The 16 T cell receptor beta chains below were found in one sample sequenced in a study of shared clonotypes between healthy human individuals. Measured with immunoSEQ multiplex PCR; TCRdb has only the in-frame clones, and not every one. The sample carries over 1.5 million clones, 95% to 99% recorded once. The specimen sequenced was naive CD4+ T cells sorted from blood. This sample's subset: CD45RA+ positively selected. All receptors come from a man between 25 and 39 years old in good health.

This chain uses TRBV5-1 with TRBJ2-7; D is possibly TRBD2 (6 bases). Germline lookup yields CDR1 SGHRS and CDR2 YFSETQ. CDR3 length: 13 residues. The V end was cut by 5 bases, the J end by 0 bases, with 9 bases between. CDR3: CASREGLSYEQYF. CDR3 DNA: TGCGCCAGCAGGGAGGGCCTCTCCTACGAGCAGTACTTC. Combining the CDR3 with reference TRBV5-1 and TRBJ2-7 gives the whole variable domain KAGVTQTPRYLIKTRGQQVTLSCSPISGHRSVSWYQQTPGQGLQFLFEYFSETQRNKGNFPGRFSGRQFSNSRSEMNVSTLELGDSALYLCASREGLSYEQYFGPGTRLTVT.

V is TRBV10-1 and J is TRBJ2-7, with TRBD1 matching over 9 bases. Looked up from germline, CDR1 is WNHNN and CDR2 is SYGVQD (reference sequence). The CDR3 is 16 amino acids. The trim removed 3 bases at V and 5 bases at J, leaving 11 bases unmatched. This chain's CDR3 is CASSEIGGQGIDEQYF. The CDR3 DNA follows: TGCGCCAGCAGTGAAATCGGAGGACAGGGGATCGACGAGCAGTACTTC.

V and J are TRBV16 and TRBJ1-1; D may be TRBD1 (5 bases). V was trimmed by 3 bases and J by 0 bases, leaving 8 bases between them. From germline, CDR1 is KGHSY and CDR2 FQNENV. This CDR3 spans 14 amino acids. This CDR3 is CASSQGRMNTEAFF. DNA for the CDR3: TGTGCCAGCAGCCAGGGACGGATGAACACTGAAGCTTTCTTT.

The chain recombines TRBV5-5 with TRBJ2-7; 7 positions match TRBD1. The CDR3 spans 16 residues. The V gene end was trimmed by 3 bases and the J gene end by 2 bases; junction bases not matched to a gene: 11. CDR1 is SGHKS and CDR2 is YYEKEE in the germline V gene (reference sequence). CDR3 DNA sequence: TGTGCCAGCAGCTCGATCACAGGGGTTTTTGCCTACGAGCAGTACTTC. Residues: CASSSITGVFAYEQYF.

V usage is TRBV5-6 and J usage is TRBJ2-1; D is perhaps TRBD2 (6 bases). The V gene's germline CDR1 is SGHDT and CDR2 YYEEEE. This CDR3 region has 12 residues. V lost 2 bases, J lost 10 bases, and 10 bases lay in between. This chain's CDR3 is CASSLIAEEQFF. CDR3 in DNA: TGTGCCAGCAGCTTAATAGCGGAAGAGCAGTTCTTC.

The chain employs TRBV11-2 and TRBJ1-1; TRBD1 might be the D (6 bases). CDR1 is SGHAT and CDR2 is FQNNGV in the germline V gene. The length of the CDR3 is 13 residues. V was shortened by 7 bases and J by 5 bases, with 14 bases between the two germline ends. CDR3 coding DNA: TGTGCCAGCACCCCCCAGAGGGGGACTGAAGCTTTCTTT. It translates to CASTPQRGTEAFF.

This clone came up once. V and J are TRBV15 and TRBJ1-5, with TRBD1 as a possible D gene (5 bases). CDR3 length: 18 residues. Trimming removed 0 bases at V and 3 bases at J, with 18 bases between. Germline assignment: CDR1 LNHNV and CDR2 YYDKDF (reference sequence). CDR3 coding DNA: TGTGCCACCAGCAGAGATGTAGCTCCGGGGCGCCCCAATCAGCCCCAGCATTTT. Translating gives CATSRDVAPGRPNQPQHF.

This chain joins TRBV4-1 and TRBJ2-7; maybe TRBD2 (6 bases). The germline V gene encodes CDR1 MGHRA and CDR2 YSYEKL. The ends were cut back, 0 bases at V and 2 bases at J, with 8 bases in the middle. The CDR3 has 14 amino acids. The CDR3 spells CASSQDRLAYEQYF. CDR3 coding DNA: TGCGCCAGCAGCCAAGATAGACTAGCCTACGAGCAGTACTTC.

The rearrangement joins TRBV7-8 to TRBJ2-1, with 10 bases matching TRBD2. Germline V gene sequence: CDR1 SGHVS, CDR2 FQNEAQ. Trimming took 3 bases from V and 9 from J; bases not matched to a gene: 14. The CDR3 is 17 amino acids. This CDR3 reads CASSFFRPGLAIGEQFF. The CDR3, as DNA: TGTGCCAGCAGCTTCTTTCGACCGGGACTAGCGATAGGTGAGCAGTTCTTC.

The rearrangement joins TRBV28 to TRBJ2-1, with 9 bases lining up with TRBD2. Germline-derived CDR1 and CDR2 are MDHEN and SYDVKM. The CDR3 covers 15 residues. The V segment lost 4 bases and the J segment 6 bases; nucleotides outside the gene matches: 7. The CDR3 DNA sequence: TGTGCCAGCAGTTCCCTAGCGGGAAGTTTCAATGAGCAGTTCTTC. Translation gives CASSSLAGSFNEQFF.

The chain couples TRBV2 to TRBJ1-5; a possible D gene is TRBD1 (5 bases). Germline CDR1 reads SNHLY; CDR2 reads FYNNEI. Trimming left V 8 bases short and J 1 base short, with 12 bases between. The length of the CDR3 is 14 residues. CDR3 DNA: TGTGCCAGCCGTTCGACAGACAGCAATCAGCCCCAGCATTTT. Translating gives CASRSTDSNQPQHF.

The genes are TRBV9 and TRBJ1-3; D remains ambiguous. Germline V CDR1 and CDR2: SGDLS, YYNGEE. Between the trimmed V and J ends, which lost 3 bases and 2 bases, there was a span of 12 bases. The CDR3 runs 15 residues. The CDR3 region has the DNA TGTGCCAGCAGCGAAGACGGTGAACCTGGAAACACCATATATTTT. Its protein is CASSEDGEPGNTIYF. The full variable domain, its missing parts supplied by reference TRBV9 and TRBJ1-3, is DSGVTQTPKHLITATGQRVTLRCSPRSGDLSVYWYQQSLDQGLQFLIQYYNGEERAKGNILERFSAQQFPDLHSELNLSSLELGDSALYFCASSEDGEPGNTIYFGEGSWLTVV.

The sample holds one count of this clone. The V and J genes are TRBV6-6 and TRBJ1-5; 7 bases map to TRBD1. V was clipped by 4 bases and J by 5 bases; unmatched bases: 5. The V gene's germline CDR1 is MNHNY and CDR2 SVGAGI (reference sequence). This CDR3 region has 14 residues. CDR3 in DNA: TGTGCCAGCAGTTGGGACAGTTCTTATCAGCCCCAGCATTTT. It encodes CASSWDSSYQPQHF.

A remark on this clone: Other DNA sequences in the same sample also yield this CDR3. This chain uses TRBV6-5 with TRBJ2-7; no definite D call. The V gene lost 3 bases and the J gene lost 0 bases, with 6 bases spanning the gap. The CDR3 contains 13 residues. Looked up from germline, CDR1 is MNHEY and CDR2 is SVGAGI. CDR3 loop: CASSYTTSYEQYF. In DNA form, the CDR3 reads TGTGCCAGCAGTTATACTACCTCCTACGAGCAGTACTTC.

With regard to this clone: No conserved phenylalanine or tryptophan ends this CDR3, so it is likely a read error. It is unclear where the CDR3 begins or ends on the DNA, so no DNA is shown, and the CDR3 is as TCRdb lists it. The V call is TRBV5-5, the J call TRBJ2-7; no DNA check was done on the table's D call, TRBD1. The CDR3 length is 12 residues, termini included. From germline, CDR1 is SGHKS and CDR2 YYEKEE (reference sequence). This chain's CDR3 is CASSSTRGLPFL.

The V gene is TRBV9, the J gene TRBJ1-2; a weak D match, TRBD1 (6 bases). There are 17 residues in the CDR3. V lost 0 bases to trimming and J lost 6 bases, with 21 bases between them. Germline V gene lookup returns CDR1 SGDLS and CDR2 YYNGEE. CDR3 coding DNA: TGTGCCAGCAGCGTAGAGCTGCGACCATCGGGGACAAATGGCTACACCTTC. Protein: CASSVELRPSGTNGYTF.